These T cell receptor beta chains were read from a single sample in a study of T cells after yellow fever vaccination. One entry per CDR3 protein results from TCRdb running MiXCR on the 5' RACE reads. The table includes 620,000 or so distinct CDR3 sequences, roughly a sixth detected once. The sequencing used PBMCs, collected 5 to 6 days after the first yellow fever vaccination. The receptors originated from a man between 18 and 35 years old who received the YFV17D yellow fever vaccine. The CDR3 runs from the conserved cysteine through the conserved F or W. The order of the fields is D gene, clone size, V gene, J gene, CDR3 protein, CDR3 DNA. D genes are given only for firm matches. Rows give clone size only sometimes, using once, few, many, or a class for an expanded clone.

D gene: -; clone size: -; V gene: TRBV7-9; J gene: TRBJ2-7; CDR3 protein: CASSATSIYEQYF; CDR3 DNA: TGTGCCAGCAGCGCGACTAGTATCTACGAGCAGTACTTC
D gene: TRBD1; clone size: -; V gene: TRBV6-5; J gene: TRBJ1-2; CDR3 protein: CASSYPSQGDYGYTF; CDR3 DNA: TGTGCCAGCAGTTACCCCTCACAGGGGGACTATGGCTACACCTTC
D gene: -; clone size: few; V gene: TRBV2; J gene: TRBJ1-6; CDR3 protein: CASLDRAQGPSSPLHF; CDR3 DNA: TGTGCCAGCCTAGACCGGGCCCAGGGGCCTAGTTCACCCCTCCACTTT
D gene: -; clone size: few; V gene: TRBV9; J gene: TRBJ2-1; CDR3 protein: CASSVGGGAGSYNEQFF; CDR3 DNA: TGTGCCAGCAGCGTAGGTGGGGGGGCTGGCTCCTACAATGAGCAGTTCTTC
D gene: -; clone size: few; V gene: TRBV29-1; J gene: TRBJ1-1; CDR3 protein: CSVAHGYEAFF; CDR3 DNA: TGCAGCGTTGCCCATGGTTATGAAGCTTTCTTT
D gene: -; clone size: -; V gene: TRBV7-6; J gene: TRBJ2-5; CDR3 protein: CASSFTGAAGETQYF; CDR3 DNA: TGTGCCAGCAGCTTTACCGGGGCCGCAGGAGAGACCCAGTACTTC
D gene: TRBD1; clone size: -; V gene: TRBV7-9; J gene: TRBJ2-1; CDR3 protein: CASALTGGSYNEQFF; CDR3 DNA: TGTGCCAGCGCCCTTACAGGGGGCTCCTACAATGAGCAGTTCTTC
D gene: -; clone size: few; V gene: TRBV6-1; J gene: TRBJ1-6; CDR3 protein: CASTRLRGPYSPLHF; CDR3 DNA: TGTGCCAGCACCCGACTGCGGGGGCCGTATTCACCCCTCCACTTT
D gene: TRBD2; clone size: few; V gene: TRBV19; J gene: TRBJ2-3; CDR3 protein: CASSHQSGSGEDTQYF; CDR3 DNA: TGTGCCAGTAGTCACCAAAGCGGTAGCGGGGAAGATACGCAGTATTTT
D gene: TRBD1; clone size: few; V gene: TRBV10-1; J gene: TRBJ2-2; CDR3 protein: CASSDSRQGFTGELFF; CDR3 DNA: TGCGCCAGCAGTGATTCGAGACAGGGTTTCACCGGGGAGCTGTTTTTT
D gene: -; clone size: many; V gene: TRBV5-6; J gene: TRBJ2-3; CDR3 protein: CASSFLQSTDTQYF; CDR3 DNA: TGTGCCAGCAGCTTCTTGCAAAGCACAGATACGCAGTATTTT
D gene: -; clone size: once; V gene: TRBV6-5; J gene: TRBJ1-3; CDR3 protein: CASSSPADGGNTIYF; CDR3 DNA: TGTGCCAGCAGTTCTCCGGCGGACGGGGGAAACACCATATATTTT
D gene: -; clone size: few; V gene: TRBV13; J gene: TRBJ1-1; CDR3 protein: CASSLEPRGEAFF; CDR3 DNA: TGTGCCAGCAGCTTAGAGCCAAGGGGTGAAGCTTTCTTT
D gene: TRBD1; clone size: -; V gene: TRBV5-1; J gene: TRBJ2-1; CDR3 protein: CASLGQGQGYNEQFF; CDR3 DNA: TGCGCCAGCCTCGGCCAGGGACAGGGCTACAATGAGCAGTTCTTC
D gene: TRBD2; clone size: -; V gene: TRBV5-1; J gene: TRBJ2-3; CDR3 protein: CASNLIAGGVTDTQYF; CDR3 DNA: TGCGCCAGCAATCTGATAGCGGGGGGAGTTACAGATACGCAGTATTTT
D gene: -; clone size: -; V gene: TRBV14; J gene: TRBJ2-5; CDR3 protein: CASSQEYKNPEETQYF; CDR3 DNA: TGTGCCAGCAGCCAAGAGTACAAGAACCCCGAAGAGACCCAGTACTTC
D gene: -; clone size: -; V gene: TRBV9; J gene: TRBJ1-5; CDR3 protein: CASSVEGTSGQPQHF; CDR3 DNA: TGTGCCAGCAGCGTAGAGGGGACAAGCGGCCAGCCCCAGCATTTT
D gene: TRBD1; clone size: -; V gene: TRBV27; J gene: TRBJ2-7; CDR3 protein: CASSFGTGDSYEQYF; CDR3 DNA: TGTGCCAGCAGTTTCGGGACAGGGGATTCCTACGAGCAGTACTTC
D gene: TRBD2; clone size: few; V gene: TRBV5-5; J gene: TRBJ2-1; CDR3 protein: CASSLVSSGGAYNEQFF; CDR3 DNA: TGTGCCAGCAGCTTGGTCTCTAGCGGGGGGGCCTACAATGAGCAGTTCTTC
D gene: TRBD2; clone size: few; V gene: TRBV11-2; J gene: TRBJ2-2; CDR3 protein: CASSLRLAGGSTGELFF; CDR3 DNA: TGTGCCAGCAGCCTCCGACTAGCGGGGGGTTCCACCGGGGAGCTGTTTTTT
D gene: TRBD1; clone size: few; V gene: TRBV5-1; J gene: TRBJ1-6; CDR3 protein: CASSEQGIRNSPLHF; CDR3 DNA: TGCGCCAGCAGCGAACAGGGGATTCGGAATTCACCCCTCCACTTT
D gene: -; clone size: -; V gene: TRBV2; J gene: TRBJ2-1; CDR3 protein: CASRADNLDDEQFF; CDR3 DNA: TGTGCCAGCAGAGCAGACAATTTGGACGATGAGCAGTTCTTC
D gene: -; clone size: few; V gene: TRBV20-1; J gene: TRBJ1-1; CDR3 protein: CSASGPSHTEAFF; CDR3 DNA: TGCAGTGCTTCAGGGCCCTCCCACACTGAAGCTTTCTTT
D gene: TRBD1; clone size: -; V gene: TRBV6-1; J gene: TRBJ2-1; CDR3 protein: CASSLQGVINEQFF; CDR3 DNA: TGTGCCAGCAGTCTTCAGGGGGTTATCAATGAGCAGTTCTTC
D gene: -; clone size: many; V gene: TRBV5-1; J gene: TRBJ2-2; CDR3 protein: CASRPGQNTGELFF; CDR3 DNA: TGCGCCAGCAGGCCGGGACAGAACACCGGGGAGCTGTTTTTT
D gene: -; clone size: -; V gene: TRBV3-1; J gene: TRBJ1-1; CDR3 protein: CASSQLLGFWNTEAFF; CDR3 DNA: TGTGCCAGCAGCCAATTGTTGGGGTTTTGGAACACTGAAGCTTTCTTT
D gene: TRBD2; clone size: -; V gene: TRBV7-2; J gene: TRBJ2-5; CDR3 protein: CASSLTSVGETQYF; CDR3 DNA: TGTGCCAGCAGCTTAACTAGCGTAGGAGAGACCCAGTACTTC
D gene: -; clone size: -; V gene: TRBV15; J gene: TRBJ1-1; CDR3 protein: CATSRARGQGTEAFF; CDR3 DNA: TGTGCCACCAGCAGAGCCCGGGGTCAGGGCACTGAAGCTTTCTTT
D gene: TRBD2; clone size: -; V gene: TRBV7-2; J gene: TRBJ2-5; CDR3 protein: CASSTRSSGAPGTQYF; CDR3 DNA: TGTGCCAGCAGCACCCGTTCTAGCGGGGCTCCGGGGACCCAGTACTTC
D gene: -; clone size: few; V gene: TRBV4-1; J gene: TRBJ2-1; CDR3 protein: CASSQDRQLYNEQFF; CDR3 DNA: TGCGCCAGCAGCCAAGATCGACAGCTTTACAATGAGCAGTTCTTC
D gene: -; clone size: many; V gene: TRBV7-2; J gene: TRBJ2-1; CDR3 protein: CASSPEGLNHEQFF; CDR3 DNA: TGTGCCAGCAGCCCCGAAGGCCTCAACCATGAGCAGTTCTTC
D gene: -; clone size: few; V gene: TRBV20-1; J gene: TRBJ1-6; CDR3 protein: CSARADNNSPLHF; CDR3 DNA: TGCAGTGCTAGAGCGGATAATAATTCACCCCTCCACTTT
D gene: -; clone size: -; V gene: TRBV12-3/TRBV12-4; J gene: TRBJ1-3; CDR3 protein: CASRNTGPGNTIYF; CDR3 DNA: TGTGCCAGCAGAAACACAGGGCCTGGAAACACCATATATTTT
D gene: -; clone size: -; V gene: TRBV10-3; J gene: TRBJ1-1; CDR3 protein: CAITADRYTEAFF; CDR3 DNA: TGTGCCATCACGGCCGACAGATACACTGAAGCTTTCTTT
D gene: -; clone size: -; V gene: TRBV12-3/TRBV12-4; J gene: TRBJ1-4; CDR3 protein: CASSLRVAEKLFF; CDR3 DNA: TGTGCCAGCAGTTTGAGGGTAGCCGAAAAACTGTTTTTT
D gene: TRBD1; clone size: -; V gene: TRBV6-1; J gene: TRBJ2-2; CDR3 protein: CASSKRQGDTGELFF; CDR3 DNA: TGTGCCAGCAGTAAGCGACAGGGGGACACCGGGGAGCTGTTTTTT
D gene: -; clone size: few; V gene: TRBV7-9; J gene: TRBJ1-2; CDR3 protein: CASSPSGGRGYTF; CDR3 DNA: TGTGCCAGCAGCCCCTCGGGGGGAAGGGGCTACACCTTC
D gene: -; clone size: -; V gene: TRBV28; J gene: TRBJ2-3; CDR3 protein: CASSLQLSDTQYF; CDR3 DNA: TGTGCCAGCAGTTTACAGCTCTCAGATACGCAGTATTTT
D gene: -; clone size: -; V gene: TRBV2; J gene: TRBJ2-5; CDR3 protein: CASSAQGQTQYF; CDR3 DNA: TGTGCCAGCAGTGCCCAGGGACAGACCCAGTACTTC
D gene: -; clone size: -; V gene: TRBV7-3; J gene: TRBJ2-1; CDR3 protein: CASSSLQGRANEQFF; CDR3 DNA: TGTGCCAGCAGCTCTTTACAGGGGAGGGCTAATGAGCAGTTCTTC
D gene: -; clone size: -; V gene: TRBV7-3; J gene: TRBJ2-5; CDR3 protein: CASSLTKGVGFGETQYF; CDR3 DNA: TGTGCCAGCAGCTTAACGAAAGGGGTTGGGTTTGGAGAGACCCAGTACTTC
D gene: -; clone size: many; V gene: TRBV2; J gene: TRBJ1-1; CDR3 protein: CASTAEGGNTEAFF; CDR3 DNA: TGTGCCAGCACAGCCGAAGGGGGGAACACTGAAGCTTTCTTT
D gene: TRBD2; clone size: few; V gene: TRBV12-3/TRBV12-4; J gene: TRBJ2-3; CDR3 protein: CVSRDLAGNTQYF; CDR3 DNA: TGTGTCAGCAGGGATCTAGCGGGGAATACGCAGTATTTT
D gene: -; clone size: few; V gene: TRBV2; J gene: TRBJ1-5; CDR3 protein: CASSERTADQPQHF; CDR3 DNA: TGTGCCAGCAGTGAAAGGACAGCAGATCAGCCCCAGCATTTT
D gene: -; clone size: few; V gene: TRBV12-3/TRBV12-4; J gene: TRBJ1-1; CDR3 protein: CASSSRQLNTEAFF; CDR3 DNA: TGTGCCAGCAGTTCCCGACAGCTGAACACTGAAGCTTTCTTT
D gene: -; clone size: -; V gene: TRBV6-1; J gene: TRBJ1-1; CDR3 protein: CASSPGGLDGLMNTEAFF; CDR3 DNA: TGTGCCAGCAGTCCGGGGGGTCTGGACGGATTAATGAACACTGAAGCTTTCTTT
D gene: -; clone size: many; V gene: TRBV3-1; J gene: TRBJ2-1; CDR3 protein: CASSQNPGSNNEQFF; CDR3 DNA: TGTGCCAGCAGCCAAAATCCGGGGTCTAACAATGAGCAGTTCTTC
D gene: -; clone size: -; V gene: TRBV9; J gene: TRBJ1-3; CDR3 protein: CASSPDVRGSGNTIYF; CDR3 DNA: TGTGCCAGCAGCCCAGACGTTCGGGGGTCTGGAAACACCATATATTTT
D gene: -; clone size: -; V gene: TRBV4-2; J gene: TRBJ1-1; CDR3 protein: CASSQGGVGQNTEAFF; CDR3 DNA: TGTGCCAGCAGCCAGGGTGGGGTAGGTCAGAACACTGAAGCTTTCTTT
D gene: -; clone size: -; V gene: TRBV24-1; J gene: TRBJ1-6; CDR3 protein: CATREGVNSPLHF; CDR3 DNA: TGTGCCACCAGGGAGGGGGTGAATTCACCCCTCCACTTT
D gene: TRBD2; clone size: many; V gene: TRBV5-1; J gene: TRBJ2-1; CDR3 protein: CASSLGSGERGEQFF; CDR3 DNA: TGCGCCAGCAGCTTGGGAAGCGGGGAGCGGGGTGAGCAGTTCTTC
D gene: TRBD1; clone size: few; V gene: TRBV6-2/TRBV6-3; J gene: TRBJ1-1; CDR3 protein: CASTSMGQLNTEAFF; CDR3 DNA: TGTGCCAGCACCTCAATGGGACAGTTGAACACTGAAGCTTTCTTT
D gene: -; clone size: many; V gene: TRBV11-2; J gene: TRBJ2-5; CDR3 protein: CASTQTIGWLTRGEQETQYF; CDR3 DNA: TGTGCCAGCACCCAAACGATTGGTTGGCTAACCCGGGGAGAACAAGAGACCCAGTACTTC